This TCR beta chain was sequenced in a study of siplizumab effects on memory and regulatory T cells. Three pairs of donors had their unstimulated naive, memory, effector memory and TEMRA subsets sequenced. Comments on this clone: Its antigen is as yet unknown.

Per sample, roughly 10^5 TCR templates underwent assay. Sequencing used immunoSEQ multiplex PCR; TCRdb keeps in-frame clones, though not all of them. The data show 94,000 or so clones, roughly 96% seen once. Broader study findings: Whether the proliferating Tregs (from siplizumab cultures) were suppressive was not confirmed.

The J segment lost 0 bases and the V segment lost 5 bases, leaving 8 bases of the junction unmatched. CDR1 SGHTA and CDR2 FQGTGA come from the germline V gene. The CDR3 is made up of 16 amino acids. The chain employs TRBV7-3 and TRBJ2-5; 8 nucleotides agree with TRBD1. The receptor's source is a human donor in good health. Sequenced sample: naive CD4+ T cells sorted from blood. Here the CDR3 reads CASSPGDRPYQETQYF. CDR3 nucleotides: TGTGCCAGCAGCCCCGGGGACAGGCCGTACCAAGAGACCCAGTACTTC. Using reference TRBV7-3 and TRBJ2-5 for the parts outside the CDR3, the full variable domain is GAGVSQTPSNKVTEKGKYVELRCDPISGHTALYWYRQSLGQGPEFLIYFQGTGAADDSGLPNDRFFAVRPEGSVSTLKIQRTERGDSAVYLCASSPGDRPYQETQYFGPGTRLLVL.